Listed below are T cell receptor beta chains from one sample, sequenced in a study of blood T cells in healthy people across ages. TCRdb recomputed calls from the 5' RACE reads with MiXCR, one row per CDR3 protein. The repertoire holds some 1.5 million distinct CDR3 sequences, with 28% as singletons. Material for sequencing was blood. Source of these receptors: a woman aged 30 to 39 in good health. CDR3s include the opening cysteine and the closing phenylalanine or tryptophan. The order of the fields is CDR3 protein, CDR3 DNA, D gene, J gene, clone size, V gene. A D gene is named only where the DNA matches it firmly. Size is omitted from some rows. Given values are once, few, many or a class for expanded clones.

CASSASVNLIDTQYF TGTGCCAGCAGCGCTTCAGTGAATTTGATAGATACGCAGTATTTT - TRBJ2-3 - TRBV7-9
CSATDTTSNQPQHF TGCAGTGCTACGGACACCACGAGCAATCAGCCCCAGCATTTT - TRBJ1-5 - TRBV20-1
CASSPAVEVETQFF TGTGCCAGCAGCCCGGCGGTTGAGGTCGAGACCCAGTTCTTC - TRBJ2-1 - TRBV9
CASSESGQGLRDTDTQYF TGTGCCAGCAGTGAATCGGGACAGGGGTTGAGGGACACAGATACGCAGTATTTT TRBD1 TRBJ2-3 - TRBV25-1
CSARERGKVGEAQYF TGCAGTGCTAGGGAGAGGGGGAAGGTTGGAGAGGCCCAGTACTTC - TRBJ2-5 once TRBV20-1
CSASRGRLGETQYF TGCAGTGCTAGTCGGGGGAGGTTGGGAGAGACCCAGTACTTC - TRBJ2-5 many TRBV20-1
CASSHEGYNTEAFF TGTGCCAGCAGCCACGAGGGGTACAACACTGAAGCTTTCTTT - TRBJ1-1 - TRBV9
CASRPLAGRQYSEQYF TGTGCCAGCAGGCCCCTAGCGGGAAGGCAGTACAGTGAGCAGTACTTC TRBD2 TRBJ2-7 once TRBV6-5
CASSQAWAGNSYNSPLHF TGTGCCAGCAGCCAAGCATGGGCGGGAAACTCCTATAATTCACCCCTCCACTTT - TRBJ1-6 - TRBV4-2
CASSYSLAGRSSTDTQYF TGTGCCAGCAGCTATTCATTAGCGGGACGGTCCAGCACAGATACGCAGTATTTT TRBD2 TRBJ2-3 few TRBV7-9
CASSLGGRAPQHF TGTGCCAGCAGCTTAGGTGGTCGGGCGCCCCAGCATTTT - TRBJ1-5 few TRBV7-2
CASSYSDRPEAFF TGTGCCAGCAGTTACTCGGACAGGCCTGAAGCTTTCTTT TRBD1 TRBJ1-1 - TRBV6-6
CSARDMRFANEKLFF TGCAGTGCTAGAGATATGAGATTTGCTAATGAAAAACTGTTTTTT - TRBJ1-4 few TRBV20-1
CASSSPGTRINYGYTF TGTGCCAGCAGTTCGCCGGGGACGCGGATTAACTATGGCTACACCTTC - TRBJ1-2 few TRBV28
CSARVLAGGGTDTQYF TGCAGTGCTAGGGTACTAGCGGGAGGCGGCACAGATACGCAGTATTTT TRBD2 TRBJ2-3 - TRBV20-1
CASSPWRDEQFF TGTGCCAGCAGCCCATGGAGGGACGAGCAGTTCTTC - TRBJ2-1 - TRBV7-9
CSAIARGHQETQYF TGCAGTGCTATAGCCCGGGGGCACCAAGAGACCCAGTACTTC - TRBJ2-5 many TRBV20-1
CASSSQGQLNTEAFF TGTGCCAGCAGCTCTCAGGGACAGCTGAACACTGAAGCTTTCTTT TRBD1 TRBJ1-1 few TRBV7-6
CASSSTGTGGYTF TGCGCCAGCAGCTCAACAGGGACGGGTGGCTACACCTTC - TRBJ1-2 few TRBV5-1
CASSFAREEQFF TGCGCCAGCAGCTTTGCCCGAGAGGAGCAGTTCTTC - TRBJ2-1 few TRBV5-1
CASSSGLNGHEQFF TGCGCCAGCAGCTCGGGACTGAACGGACATGAGCAGTTCTTC - TRBJ2-1 - TRBV5-1
CSASSADTQYF TGCAGTGCTAGTTCTGCAGATACGCAGTATTTT - TRBJ2-3 few TRBV20-1